The 12 T cell receptor beta chains in this list originate from one sample, sequenced in a study of patients and donors after allogeneic stem cell transplantation. TCRdb reprocessed the RT-PCR reads via MiXCR and lists one record per CDR3 protein. The table shows about 230,000 distinct CDR3 sequences, with approximately 14% occurring only once. Sequenced input: blood, either unsorted or a sorted T cell fraction (not recorded which). These receptors originate from a human donor who was either an allogeneic HSCT recipient or a stem cell or donor lymphocyte infusion donor (not recorded which). It is not recorded whose cells these are; they may come from a transplant donor.

In this sample, this clonotype turned up a few times. This chain joins TRBV20-1 and TRBJ2-3; D is unclear. CDR3 length equals 12 residues. Looked up from germline, CDR1 is DFQATT and CDR2 is SNEGSKA (reference sequence). Trimming cost V 3 bases and J 0 bases, with 4 bases left between them. The CDR3 loop is CSASGSTDTQYF. The CDR3 DNA reads as TGCAGTGCTAGCGGCAGCACAGATACGCAGTATTTT.

The sample holds a few counts of this clonotype. This CDR3 reads CSAPTAEGYTF. CDR3 DNA: TGCAGTGCCCCGACAGCGGAGGGCTACACCTTC. The V gene is TRBV20-1, the J gene TRBJ1-2, with a tentative D call TRBD1 (5 bases). The CDR3 loop spans 11 amino acids. Germline V lookup: CDR1 DFQATT, CDR2 SNEGSKA (reference sequence). V lost 6 bases and J 8 bases, leaving 13 bases between the germline ends.

This sequence joins TRBV15 and TRBJ1-1; D not resolved. Germline-derived CDR1 and CDR2 are LNHNV and YYDKDF (reference sequence). With 0 bases removed from V and 2 bases from J, the gap between germline ends came to 13 bases. The CDR3 is 16 residues long. CDR3 amino acids: CATSRDGRWGNTEAFF. The CDR3 DNA reads as TGTGCCACCAGCAGAGATGGGAGGTGGGGTAACACTGAAGCTTTCTTT.

This clonotype was counted ten times or more. This rearrangement joins TRBV12-3 or TRBV12-4 to TRBJ2-5; D uncertain. This CDR3 spans 14 amino acids. Trimming removed 2 bases from V and 5 bases from J, with 12 bases in between. CDR3 region: CASSLLGPLETQYF. The DNA for the CDR3 is TGTGCCAGCAGTTTACTAGGCCCTTTGGAGACCCAGTACTTC.

This clonotype has a handful of counts. This chain links TRBV5-8 with TRBJ2-2; 12 bases are a match to TRBD2. The J segment lost 6 bases and the V segment lost 5 bases, leaving 8 bases of the junction unmatched. CDR3 length: 16 residues. Germline CDR1 SGHTS, CDR2 YDEGEE. CDR3: CASSPRLAGAAGELFF. In nucleotides, the CDR3 is TGTGCCAGCAGTCCCCGACTAGCGGGAGCAGCCGGGGAGCTGTTTTTT. The variable domain in full, with the rest retrieved from reference TRBV5-8 and TRBJ2-2, is EAGVTQSPTHLIKTRGQQATLRCSPISGHTSVYWYQQALGLGLQFLLWYDEGEERNRGNFPPRFSGRQFPNYSSELNVNALELEDSALYLCASSPRLAGAAGELFFGEGSRLTVL.

This clonotype was detected ten times or more. The chain recombines TRBV6-4 with TRBJ2-1; TRBD2 might be the D (6 bases). The ends were cut back, 9 bases at V and 1 base at J, with 16 bases in the middle. CDR3 length: 15 amino acids. Germline lookup yields CDR1 MRHNA and CDR2 SNTAGT. The CDR3 reads CASSQASASYNEQFF. The CDR3 DNA sequence: TGTGCCAGTTCCCAGGCTAGCGCGTCCTACAATGAGCAGTTCTTC.

This clonotype was seen ten or more times. V and J are TRBV5-1 and TRBJ2-3; TRBD1 might be the D (6 bases). Looked up from germline, CDR1 is SGHRS and CDR2 is YFSETQ. There are 16 residues in the CDR3. Trimming cost V 0 bases and J 4 bases, with 15 bases left between them. In DNA form, the CDR3 reads TGCGCCAGCAGCTTGGCCCTACAGGGTTCGTCAGATACGCAGTATTTT. Protein sequence: CASSLALQGSSDTQYF.

Turning to this clonotype: A clone one base away is much larger, so this may be a read error. The V call is TRBV3-1, the J call TRBJ2-2, with D perhaps TRBD1 (5 bases). The CDR3 has 16 amino acids. Germline CDR1 and CDR2: LGHDT and YNNKEL (reference sequence). The CDR3 here is CVSSQGDERGAGELFF. For the CDR3, the DNA is TGTGTCAGCAGCCAAGGAGACGAAAGGGGTGCGGGGGAGCTGTTTTTT.

The chain links TRBV15 to TRBJ2-3; D gene uncertain. Germline CDR1 is LNHNV and CDR2 is YYDKDF (reference sequence). The CDR3 sequence is 12 residues long. V dropped 4 bases and J dropped 3 bases, with 5 bases sitting between them. As DNA, the CDR3 is TGTGCCACCAGCATTAATACAGATACGCAGTATTTT. Its protein product is CATSINTDTQYF.

The rearrangement joins TRBV19 to TRBJ1-1; the D is unclear. Trimming shortened V by 5 bases and J by 1 base, and 14 bases separated the two germline ends. This CDR3 contains 15 residues. The germline gives CDR1 LNHDA, CDR2 SQIVND (reference sequence). This CDR3 reads CASSFNPFQNTEAFF. The CDR3 DNA sequence: TGTGCCAGTAGTTTTAACCCCTTTCAGAACACTGAAGCTTTCTTT.

This clonotype was seen more than once but under ten times. This chain joins TRBV15 and TRBJ1-3, with 7 bases fitting TRBD1. The CDR3 totals 14 residues. Losses at the gene ends were 4 bases for V and 0 bases for J; bases not matched to a gene: 0. The V gene's germline CDR1 is LNHNV and CDR2 YYDKDF (reference sequence). CDR3 region: CATSTGGSGNTIYF. The CDR3 DNA reads as TGTGCCACCAGCACAGGGGGCTCTGGAAACACCATATATTTT.

In this sample, this clonotype turned up many times. The V and J genes are TRBV20-1 and TRBJ2-7; the D is unclear. The V end lost 0 bases, the J end lost 6 bases, and 9 bases lay between the germline ends. CDR3 length: 12 amino acids. Germline V gene lookup returns CDR1 DFQATT and CDR2 SNEGSKA (reference sequence). DNA for the CDR3: TGCAGTGCTAGAGATCACGTTGGCGAGCAGTACTTC. It is translated as CSARDHVGEQYF.